This T cell receptor beta chain was identified during a study of blood T cell repertoires in COVID-19. For the study at large: Acute-phase and convalescent COVID-19 samples originated in the United States, Italy and Spain.

Per the study methods: Nucleated cell counts were estimated from reference gene primer amplification. Only in-frame clones appear in the TCRdb table, and some are missing; sequencing was by immunoSEQ multiplex PCR. The V and J calls and the clone size are those of that table, but D and trimming were determined from the DNA. The table records 150,000 or so clones, more than 75% of them present only once. Participants were aged about 18 to 95 years, lived in about 26 US areas, and enrolled virtually. Participants reported their clinical history, and cohort assignment relied on those reports. There are 13 residues in the CDR3. Germline lookup yields CDR1 SGHTS and CDR2 YDEGEE. Trimming shortened V by 1 base and J by 7 bases, and 11 bases separated the two germline ends.

V and J are TRBV5-8 and TRBJ1-2, with D possibly being TRBD1 (6 bases). The origin of this receptor is a woman in her 50s who had recovered from COVID-19. Source material: PBMCs or T cells enriched from blood (not recorded which). DNA for the CDR3: TGTGCCAGCAGCTTGATGGGGGCAAGTGGCTACACCTTC. Amino acid sequence: CASSLMGASGYTF.